This TCR beta chain was sequenced during a study of cytomegalovirus exposure and HLA in healthy donors. The CDR3 sequence is 12 residues long. Germline CDR1 and CDR2: SEHNR and FQNEAQ (reference sequence). The V end was cut by 5 bases, the J end by 5 bases, with 9 bases between. A multiplex PCR was run with 60 Vbeta primers and 13 Jbeta primers. Clones were read by immunoSEQ multiplex PCR, and TCRdb kept only the in-frame ones, dropping some. In the table there are some 190,000 clones, 87% of which are singletons. Study findings and constraints: Per published reports, the classifier diagnosed cytomegalovirus status with high specificity and sensitivity.

As concerns this clone: Its matching antigen is unknown.

Sequenced: PBMCs. The J gene is TRBJ1-1, the V gene TRBV7-9, with D maybe TRBD1 (6 bases). This clonotype was sampled from a man younger than 45 in good health and CMV-seronegative. The CDR3 bases are TGTGCCAGCAGCCGGCAGGGGACTGAAGCTTTCTTT. It yields the protein CASSRQGTEAFF.